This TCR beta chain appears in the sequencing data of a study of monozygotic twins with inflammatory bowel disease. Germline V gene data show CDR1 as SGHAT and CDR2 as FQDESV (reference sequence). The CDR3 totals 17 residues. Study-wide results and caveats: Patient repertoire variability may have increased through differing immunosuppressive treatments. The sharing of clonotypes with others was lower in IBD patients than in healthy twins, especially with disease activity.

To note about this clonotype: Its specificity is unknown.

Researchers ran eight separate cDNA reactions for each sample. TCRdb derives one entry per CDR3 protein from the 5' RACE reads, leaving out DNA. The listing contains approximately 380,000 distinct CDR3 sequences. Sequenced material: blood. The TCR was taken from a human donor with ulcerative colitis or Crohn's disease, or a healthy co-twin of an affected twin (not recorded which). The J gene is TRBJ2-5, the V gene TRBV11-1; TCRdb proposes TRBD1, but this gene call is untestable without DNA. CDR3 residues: CASSPIRGRGISETQYF. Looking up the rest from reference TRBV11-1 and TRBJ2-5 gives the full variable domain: EAEVAQSPRYKITEKSQAVAFWCDPISGHATLYWYRQILGQGPELLVQFQDESVVDDSQLPKDRFSAERLKGVDSTLKIQPAELGDSAMYLCASSPIRGRGISETQYFGPGTRLLVL.